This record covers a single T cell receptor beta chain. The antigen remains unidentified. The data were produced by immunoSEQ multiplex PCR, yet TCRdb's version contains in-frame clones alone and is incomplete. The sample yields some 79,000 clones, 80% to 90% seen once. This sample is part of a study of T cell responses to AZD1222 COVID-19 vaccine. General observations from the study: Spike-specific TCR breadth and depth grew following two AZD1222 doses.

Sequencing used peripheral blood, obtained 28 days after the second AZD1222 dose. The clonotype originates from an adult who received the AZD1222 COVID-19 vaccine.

Here the CDR3 reads CASSQDGRGDYGYTF. The CDR3 region has the DNA TGTGCCAGCAGCCAAGACGGACGGGGGGACTATGGCTACACCTTC. V is TRBV3-1 (or the pseudogene TRBV3-2) and J is TRBJ1-2; a weak D match, TRBD1 (5 bases). Trimming removed 0 bases from V and 3 bases from J, with 11 bases in between. CDR1 is LGHDT and CDR2 is YNNKEL in the germline V gene (reference sequence). This CDR3 region has 15 residues.